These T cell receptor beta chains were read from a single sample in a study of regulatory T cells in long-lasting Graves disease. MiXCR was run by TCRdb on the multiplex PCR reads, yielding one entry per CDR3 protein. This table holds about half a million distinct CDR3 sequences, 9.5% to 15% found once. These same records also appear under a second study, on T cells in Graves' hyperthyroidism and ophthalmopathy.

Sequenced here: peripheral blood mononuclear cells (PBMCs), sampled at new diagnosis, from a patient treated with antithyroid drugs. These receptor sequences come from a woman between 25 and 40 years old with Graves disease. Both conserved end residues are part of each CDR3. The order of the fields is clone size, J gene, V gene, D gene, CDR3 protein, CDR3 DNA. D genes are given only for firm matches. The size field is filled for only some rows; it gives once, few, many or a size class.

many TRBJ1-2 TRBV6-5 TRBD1 CASSYSDRAVNYGYTF TGTGCCAGCAGTTACTCCGACAGGGCGGTTAACTATGGCTACACCTTC
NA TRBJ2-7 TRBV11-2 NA CASGAGRQSYEQYF TGTGCCAGCGGGGCAGGGCGCCAATCCTACGAGCAGTACTTC
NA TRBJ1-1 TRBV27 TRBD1 CASSAHRGEGSLNTEAFF TGTGCCAGCAGCGCCCACAGGGGCGAAGGTTCGTTGAACACTGAAGCTTTCTTT
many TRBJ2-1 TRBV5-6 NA CASSFGSRGEQFF TGTGCCAGCAGCTTCGGAAGCCGGGGTGAGCAGTTCTTC
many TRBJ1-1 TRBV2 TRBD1 CASSVRQGPTEAFF TGTGCCAGCAGTGTTAGACAGGGGCCCACTGAAGCTTTCTTT
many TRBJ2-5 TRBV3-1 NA CASRRHAETQYF TGTGCCAGCAGAAGGCATGCGGAGACCCAGTACTTC
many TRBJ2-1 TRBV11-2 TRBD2 CASSSMGGDEQFF TGTGCCAGCAGCTCCATGGGAGGGGATGAGCAGTTCTTC
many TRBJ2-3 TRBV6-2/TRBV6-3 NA CASVGHSRDTQYF TGTGCCAGCGTTGGGCACTCCCGGGATACGCAGTATTTT
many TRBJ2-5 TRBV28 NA CASSLRDGTQYF TGTGCCAGCAGCCTACGGGACGGGACCCAGTACTTC
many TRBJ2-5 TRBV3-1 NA CASSQEGVGWETQYF TGTGCCAGCAGCCAAGAAGGGGTGGGTTGGGAGACCCAGTACTTC
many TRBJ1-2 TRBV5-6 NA CASSAHLSNYGYTF TGTGCCAGCAGCGCGCATCTCTCAAACTATGGCTACACCTTC
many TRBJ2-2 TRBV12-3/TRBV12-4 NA CASSGFTGELFF TGTGCCAGTTCAGGGTTCACCGGGGAGCTGTTTTTT
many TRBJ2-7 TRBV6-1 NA CASSEKRIGGNYEQYF TGTGCCAGCAGTGAAAAACGGATAGGGGGTAACTACGAGCAGTACTTC
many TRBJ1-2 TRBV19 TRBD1 CASSGTAINYGYTF TGTGCCAGTAGCGGGACAGCAATTAACTATGGCTACACCTTC
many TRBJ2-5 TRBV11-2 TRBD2 CASSTGLAWNQETQYF TGTGCCAGCAGCACCGGACTAGCGTGGAACCAAGAGACCCAGTACTTC
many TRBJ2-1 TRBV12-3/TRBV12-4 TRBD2 CASIPGTIVSYNEQFF TGTGCCAGCATCCCTGGGACTATAGTCTCCTACAATGAGCAGTTCTTC
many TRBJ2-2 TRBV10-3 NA CAISTTSTGELFF TGTGCCATCAGTACGACAAGTACCGGGGAGCTGTTTTTT
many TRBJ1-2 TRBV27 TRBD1 CASSPWTGESYGYTF TGTGCCAGCAGTCCATGGACAGGGGAAAGCTATGGCTACACCTTC
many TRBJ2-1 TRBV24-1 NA CATSDWGSSYNEQFF TGTGCCACCAGTGATTGGGGTAGCTCCTACAATGAGCAGTTCTTC
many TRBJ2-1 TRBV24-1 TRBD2 CATSDQSGARYNEQFF TGTGCCACCAGTGATCAAAGCGGGGCACGGTACAATGAGCAGTTCTTC
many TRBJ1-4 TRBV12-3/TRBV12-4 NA CASSLGLARFF TGTGCCAGCAGTTTAGGGCTGGCGAGGTTTTTT
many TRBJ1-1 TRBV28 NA CASRSLELNTEAFF TGTGCCAGCAGATCTTTGGAATTGAACACTGAAGCTTTCTTT
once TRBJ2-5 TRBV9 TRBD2 CASSVGGSGVQETQYF TGTGCCAGCAGCGTAGGGGGTAGCGGGGTGCAAGAGACCCAGTACTTC
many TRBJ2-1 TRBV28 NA CASSFSAPNEQFF TGTGCCAGCAGTTTCTCGGCCCCCAATGAGCAGTTCTTC
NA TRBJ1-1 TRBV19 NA CASSSTQTSEAFF TGTGCCAGTAGTAGTACTCAGACTTCTGAAGCTTTCTTT
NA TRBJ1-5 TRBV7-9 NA CASSDATQPQHF TGTGCCAGCAGCGACGCCACACAGCCCCAGCATTTT
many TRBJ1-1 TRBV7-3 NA CASSPRGKNTEAFF TGTGCCAGCAGCCCCCGGGGTAAGAACACTGAAGCTTTCTTT
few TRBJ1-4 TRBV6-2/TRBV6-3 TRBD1 CASTETGPYDEKLFF TGTGCCAGCACCGAGACAGGGCCTTACGATGAAAAACTGTTTTTT
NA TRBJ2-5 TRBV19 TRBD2 CASSITSGRGETQYF TGTGCCAGTAGTATCACTAGCGGGAGGGGAGAGACCCAGTACTTC
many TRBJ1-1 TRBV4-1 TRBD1 CASSQDTTTGAEAFF TGCGCCAGCAGCCAAGATACAACCACAGGGGCTGAAGCTTTCTTT
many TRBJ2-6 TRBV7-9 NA CASSPPGYSGANVLTF TGTGCCAGCAGCCCCCCCGGCTACTCTGGGGCCAACGTCCTGACTTTC
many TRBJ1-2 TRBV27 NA CASSLNGQRFGGYTF TGTGCCAGCAGTTTAAACGGACAGCGGTTCGGCGGCTACACCTTC